The rows below give T cell receptor beta chains drawn from one sample of a study of vaccination and CD4 T cells after COVID-19. MiXCR, applied by TCRdb to the PCR reads, yields one record per CDR3 protein. The table has approximately 10,000 distinct CDR3 sequences, over 50% seen once. No cognate antigen is known for these TCRs. Specimen: CD4+ T cells from blood, cultured in vitro. The receptors were sampled from a human donor who had recovered from COVID-19. Each CDR3 is given with its conserved first and last residue. D genes are given only for firm matches. Some rows mark clone size as missing; the rest say once, few, many or name a class of expanded clone.

d_call,j_call,clone_size,v_call,cdr3_length,cdr3_nt,cdr3_aa
TRBD1,TRBJ1-6,-,TRBV5-4,17,TGTGCCAGCAGCTTGGACCCTCGGGACAGGGGAAGTTCACCCCTCCACTTT,CASSLDPRDRGSSPLHF
TRBD1,TRBJ1-2,-,TRBV6-5,18,TGTGCCAGCAGTTACCAGGGGACAGGGGTACAAACAAACTATGGCTACACCTTC,CASSYQGTGVQTNYGYTF
TRBD1,TRBJ2-1,-,TRBV19,16,TGTGCCAGTAGTACGACCGGGACAGGGATCTACAATGAGCAGTTCTTC,CASSTTGTGIYNEQFF
-,TRBJ2-1,-,TRBV7-2,13,TGTGCCAGCAGCTTCCGGTCTCGCAATGAGCAGTTCTTC,CASSFRSRNEQFF
TRBD2,TRBJ2-3,-,TRBV20-1,18,TGCAGTGCCCACGGGGGACTAGCGGGAGTGGGGGGCACAGATACGCAGTATTTT,CSAHGGLAGVGGTDTQYF
-,TRBJ2-6,once,TRBV24-1,17,TGTGCCACCAGTGATTCAAGAGGAGTCTCTGGGGCCAACGTCCTGACTTTC,CATSDSRGVSGANVLTF
-,TRBJ1-1,few,TRBV5-4,15,TGTGCCAGCAGCTCTAGGGCACAGGGGAACACTGAAGCTTTCTTT,CASSSRAQGNTEAFF
-,TRBJ2-7,few,TRBV24-1,13,TGTGCCACCAGTGACCCAGGGAGGTACGAGCAGTACTTC,CATSDPGRYEQYF
-,TRBJ1-5,-,TRBV28,15,TGTGCCAGCCTTCCGGGGGGACGTGACAATCAGCCCCAGCATTTT,CASLPGGRDNQPQHF
-,TRBJ2-3,-,TRBV5-1,17,TGCGCCAGCAGCCGGACGTCCATTCCAGGGGGCACAGATACGCAGTATTTT,CASSRTSIPGGTDTQYF
TRBD1,TRBJ2-1,-,TRBV5-6,15,TGTGCCAGCAGGGAAGAGGGGGCAGGCTACAATGAGCAGTTCTTC,CASREEGAGYNEQFF
TRBD2,TRBJ2-3,-,TRBV27,18,TGTGCCAGCAGTTTCCGAGGTAGCGGGGGAACAACCACAGATACGCAGTATTTT,CASSFRGSGGTTTDTQYF
-,TRBJ1-2,-,TRBV28,15,TGTGCCAGCAGTTTATTGGGCAGAACTAACTATGGCTACACCTTC,CASSLLGRTNYGYTF
-,TRBJ1-1,-,TRBV2,15,TGTGCCAGGCGGCGGGAGATTGTTGGGAACACTGAAGCTTTCTTT,CARRREIVGNTEAFF
TRBD1,TRBJ1-2,few,TRBV5-5,16,TGTGCCAGCAGCCAGACCGGGACAGGGGGCCTAGGTGGCTACACCTTC,CASSQTGTGGLGGYTF
-,TRBJ1-5,few,TRBV5-5,17,TGTGCCAGCAGCTTGCAGTATGGCAGGGGATACAATCAGCCCCAGCATTTT,CASSLQYGRGYNQPQHF
-,TRBJ2-3,-,TRBV27,16,TGTGCCAGCAGTTTCCGGCGGGGCGGGGGCACAGATACGCAGTATTTT,CASSFRRGGGTDTQYF
-,TRBJ1-2,-,TRBV19,15,TGTGCCAGTAGGGCCAATGGAGTTGAGAACTATGGCTACACCTTC,CASRANGVENYGYTF
-,TRBJ1-1,-,TRBV6-1,15,TGTGCCAGCAGTGACGCAGGGATTTTGAACACTGAAGCTTTCTTT,CASSDAGILNTEAFF
-,TRBJ2-2,-,TRBV10-2,15,TGCGCCAGCAGTGATCGGCAGCTGAACACCGGGGAGCTGTTTTTT,CASSDRQLNTGELFF
-,TRBJ2-1,-,TRBV20-1,16,TGCAGTGCTAGAGACCCCGGCCCCCGGCGGGACAATGAGCAGTTCTTC,CSARDPGPRRDNEQFF
TRBD1,TRBJ2-1,-,TRBV28,15,TGTGCCAGCAGTTCTCCCGGGACAGGGGGCAATGAGCAGTTCTTC,CASSSPGTGGNEQFF
-,TRBJ2-1,-,TRBV2,13,TGTGCCAGCAGTCCTGACAACTACAATGAGCAGTTCTTC,CASSPDNYNEQFF
-,TRBJ1-5,few,TRBV4-2,19,TGTGCCAGCAGCCAAACACAGGGCTCCTACGGTGGTGGCAATCAGCCCCAGCATTTT,CASSQTQGSYGGGNQPQHF
-,TRBJ2-7,once,TRBV5-1,16,TGCGCCAGCAGCCCGCTCCCACAGGGGGGGACCTACGAGCAGTACTTC,CASSPLPQGGTYEQYF
TRBD1,TRBJ2-5,few,TRBV29-1,15,TGCAGCGTTCACTTAGACAGGGCGGGTGCGGAGACCCAGTACTTC,CSVHLDRAGAETQYF
-,TRBJ2-3,-,TRBV30,14,TGTGCCTGGGCCCTTTGGGGTAGGACAGATACGCAGTATTTT,CAWALWGRTDTQYF
-,TRBJ1-2,once,TRBV29-1,11,TGCAGCGTGATCCTGCGGCAGCGCTACACCTTC,CSVILRQRYTF
-,TRBJ1-2,-,TRBV5-5,12,TGTGCCAGCAGCGGGGACAACTATGGCTACACCTTC,CASSGDNYGYTF